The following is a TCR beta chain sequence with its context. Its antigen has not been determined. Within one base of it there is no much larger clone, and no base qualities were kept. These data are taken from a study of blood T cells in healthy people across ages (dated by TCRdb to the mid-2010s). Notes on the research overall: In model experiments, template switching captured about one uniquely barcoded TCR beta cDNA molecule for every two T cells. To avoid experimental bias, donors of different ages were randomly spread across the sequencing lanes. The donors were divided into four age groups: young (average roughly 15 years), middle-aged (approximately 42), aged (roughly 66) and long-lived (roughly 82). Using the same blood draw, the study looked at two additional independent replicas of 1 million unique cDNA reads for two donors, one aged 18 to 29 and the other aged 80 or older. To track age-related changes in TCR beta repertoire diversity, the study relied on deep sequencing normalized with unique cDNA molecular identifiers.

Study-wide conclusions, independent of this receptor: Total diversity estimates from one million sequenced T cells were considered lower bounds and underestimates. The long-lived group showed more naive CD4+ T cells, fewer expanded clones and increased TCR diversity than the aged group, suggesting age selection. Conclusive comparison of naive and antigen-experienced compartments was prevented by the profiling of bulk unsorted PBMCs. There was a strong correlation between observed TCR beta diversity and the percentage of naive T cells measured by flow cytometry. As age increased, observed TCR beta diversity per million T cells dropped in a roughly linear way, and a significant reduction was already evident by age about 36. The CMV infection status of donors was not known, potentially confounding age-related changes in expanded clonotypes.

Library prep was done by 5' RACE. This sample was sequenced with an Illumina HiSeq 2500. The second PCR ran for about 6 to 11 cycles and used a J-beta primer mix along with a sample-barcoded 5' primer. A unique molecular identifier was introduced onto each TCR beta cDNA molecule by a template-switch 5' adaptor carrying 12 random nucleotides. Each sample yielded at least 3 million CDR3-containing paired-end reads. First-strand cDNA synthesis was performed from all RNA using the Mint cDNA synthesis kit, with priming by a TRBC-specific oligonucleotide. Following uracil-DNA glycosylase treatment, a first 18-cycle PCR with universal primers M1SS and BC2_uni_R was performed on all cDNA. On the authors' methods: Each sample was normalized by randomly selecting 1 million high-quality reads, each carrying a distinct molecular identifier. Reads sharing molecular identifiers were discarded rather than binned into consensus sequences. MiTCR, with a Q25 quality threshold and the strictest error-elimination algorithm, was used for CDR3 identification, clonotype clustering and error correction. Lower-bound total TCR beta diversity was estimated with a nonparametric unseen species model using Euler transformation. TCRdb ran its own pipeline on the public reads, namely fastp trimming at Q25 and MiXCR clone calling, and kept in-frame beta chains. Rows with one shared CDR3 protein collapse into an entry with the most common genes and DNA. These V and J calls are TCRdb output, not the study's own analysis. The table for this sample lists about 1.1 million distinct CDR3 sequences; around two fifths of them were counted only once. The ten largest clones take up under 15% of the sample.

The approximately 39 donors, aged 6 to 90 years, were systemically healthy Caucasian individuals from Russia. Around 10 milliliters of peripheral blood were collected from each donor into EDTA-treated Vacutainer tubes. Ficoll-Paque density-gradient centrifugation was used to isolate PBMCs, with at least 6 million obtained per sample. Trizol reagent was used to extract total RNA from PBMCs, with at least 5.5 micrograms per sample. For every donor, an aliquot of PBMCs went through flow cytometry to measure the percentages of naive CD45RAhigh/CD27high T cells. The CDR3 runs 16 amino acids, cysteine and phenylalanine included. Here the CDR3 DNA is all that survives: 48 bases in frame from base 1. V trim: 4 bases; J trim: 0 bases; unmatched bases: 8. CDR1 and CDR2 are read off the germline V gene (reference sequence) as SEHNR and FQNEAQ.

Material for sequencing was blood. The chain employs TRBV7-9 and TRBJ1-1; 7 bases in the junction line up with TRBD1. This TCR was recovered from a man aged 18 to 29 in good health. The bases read TGTGCCAGCAGCTCTCAGACAGGGACCATGAACACTGAAGCTTTCTTT. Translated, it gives CASSSQTGTMNTEAFF.